Shown below are 9 T cell receptor beta chains from a single sample sequenced in a study of human T cells and chemical hapten exposure. TCRdb re-called the RACE reads through MiXCR, storing one row per CDR3 protein. The profile covers tens of thousands of distinct CDR3 sequences, with about 9.4% appearing a single time and 14% to 15% taken by the ten largest. Time point of the sample: pre-sensitization, week 0. The treatment was: therapeutic diphenylcyclopropenone sensitization with weekly scalp DPC. Material: whole blood, obtained in connection with sensitization to the hapten diphenylcyclopropenone (DPC). The receptor source for this set is a woman aged 40 to 50 with alopecia areata. Some clones in this sample may be carry-over from other donors' samples.

This clonotype was seen repeatedly, ten times or more. The rearrangement links TRBV21-1 to TRBJ2-3; TRBD1, the table's D call, was not compared with the DNA. TRBV21-1 is reported as a pseudogene. This CDR3 contains 16 residues. The CDR3 coding sequence is TGTGCCAGCAGCAATGGGACGCCGCCTAGCACAGATACGCAGTATTTT. It yields the protein CASSNGTPPSTDTQYF.

This chain uses TRBV5-8 with TRBJ1-2, with 7 bases that match TRBD1. This CDR3 contains 13 residues. Per germline, CDR1 SGHTS and CDR2 YDEGEE. The trim removed 4 bases at V and 8 bases at J, leaving 8 bases unmatched. The CDR3 nucleotides are TGTGCCAGCAGCCACACAGGGGTCTACGGCTACACCTTC. Translated, it gives CASSHTGVYGYTF.

Many counts were recorded for this clonotype. The chain is built from TRBV6-5 and TRBJ1-6; D is perhaps TRBD1 (5 bases). In germline, CDR1 is MNHEY, CDR2 SVGAGI. CDR3 length: 15 amino acids. V was trimmed by 2 bases and J by 7 bases, leaving 12 bases between them. Here the CDR3 DNA reads TGTGCCAGCAGTTACCAAGCGGGGGGAAATTCACCCCTCCACTTT. This gives the protein CASSYQAGGNSPLHF.

This clonotype has at least ten counts. The chain joins TRBV20-1 to TRBJ2-3, with a possible D match to TRBD2 (7 bases). Trimming removed 4 bases from V and 3 bases from J, with 26 bases in between. This CDR3 is built from 18 residues. Per the germline V gene, CDR1 is DFQATT and CDR2 is SNEGSKA (reference sequence). CDR3 nucleotide sequence: TGCAGTGCTACCGTTTCTGGGGGGGGCCTTGGTGTTACAGATACGCAGTATTTT. Protein product: CSATVSGGGLGVTDTQYF.

The chain uses TRBV9 and TRBJ2-5, with 10 nucleotides matching TRBD2. The V and J ends lost 4 bases and 0 bases, in that order; junction bases with no gene match: 9. Germline V gives CDR1 SGDLS, CDR2 YYNGEE. This CDR3 comprises 17 residues. The CDR3 nucleotides are TGTGCCAGCAGCCCAGGGCTACTAGCGGGGTACCAAGAGACCCAGTACTTC. This codes for CASSPGLLAGYQETQYF.

The V and J genes are TRBV5-6 and TRBJ2-3; TRBD2 matches at 7 bases. The CDR3 sequence is 16 residues long. Germline CDR1 reads SGHDT; CDR2 reads YYEEEE. The ends lost 3 bases at V and 0 bases at J; junction bases unmatched: 7. CDR3 amino acids: CASSWSPAGSTDTQYF. In nucleotides, the CDR3 is TGTGCCAGCAGCTGGTCCCCAGCGGGGAGCACAGATACGCAGTATTTT.

Worth noting for this clonotype: Compared with germline, one end of the junction differs, possibly owing to a read error. This rearrangement joins TRBV7-2 to TRBJ2-5; 10 bases line up with TRBD2. The CDR3 is 17 residues long. Germline V lookup: CDR1 SGHTA, CDR2 FQGNSA. CDR3: CASSLESWASGGGTKYF. The CDR3 nucleotides read TGTGCCAGCAGCTTAGAGTCTTGGGCTAGCGGGGGAGGGACCAAGTACTTC.

This clonotype was seen at least ten times. This chain uses TRBV20-1 with TRBJ2-3; 15 positions agree with TRBD2. The CDR3 loop spans 17 amino acids. J was trimmed by 2 bases and V by 6 bases; bases with no gene match: 9. Germline V lookup: CDR1 DFQATT, CDR2 SNEGSKA (reference sequence). CDR3 residues: CSAHGTSGGPYTDTQYF. The CDR3 nucleotides are TGCAGTGCCCACGGGACTAGCGGGGGGCCTTACACAGATACGCAGTATTTT.

This clonotype was counted at least ten times. The genes are TRBV4-2 and TRBJ1-5; possibly TRBD1 for D (6 bases). Germline CDR1 and CDR2: LGHNA and YNFKEQ. V was trimmed by 0 bases and J by 4 bases, leaving 13 bases between them. CDR3 length: 16 amino acids. CDR3 sequence reads: CASSQDKGVLNQPQHF. The CDR3 DNA follows: TGTGCCAGCAGCCAAGATAAGGGGGTGTTGAATCAGCCCCAGCATTTT.